The sequence of this T cell receptor beta chain was determined in a study of blood T cell repertoires in COVID-19. Background on the study: Some COVID-19 samples were acute and others convalescent; all came from the United States, Italy and Spain. T cells, B-cell-depleted T cells, or PBMCs supplied cDNA or gDNA.

How the authors handled the data: Reference gene primer amplification in the assay estimated nucleated cell counts. Measured with immunoSEQ multiplex PCR; TCRdb has only the in-frame clones, and not every one. The V and J calls and clone size are taken from that table; D and trimming were inferred from the DNA. The sample includes roughly 160,000 clones, roughly 93% seen only once; the top ten take more than 2%. Trimming at V came to 7 bases and at J to 5 bases, leaving 6 bases not matched to a gene. This CDR3 contains 13 residues. The germline gives CDR1 LNHNV, CDR2 YYDKDF (reference sequence). The material sequenced was peripheral blood. The rearrangement joins TRBV15 to TRBJ1-1; 8 bases map to TRBD1. This receptor was obtained from a man younger than 30 with acute or convalescent COVID-19. CDR3 region: CATKDRGGTEAFF. The CDR3 region has the DNA TGTGCCACCAAAGACAGGGGAGGGACTGAAGCTTTCTTT.